Listed here are 15 T cell receptor beta chains from one sample, sequenced in a study of regulatory T cells in long-lasting Graves disease. iRepertoire HTBI primers and Arm-PCR of CDR3 regions built TCR beta libraries. TCRdb re-called the multiplex PCR reads with MiXCR, one entry per CDR3 protein. The sample holds about 540,000 distinct CDR3 sequences; about 13% are singletons and the top ten take about 9.1%. Time point denoted: newly diagnosed GD, antithyroid drugs for less than 3 months. The authors made the TCR library using RNA they extracted from PBMCs. The same data also went into a second study, on T cells in Graves' hyperthyroidism and ophthalmopathy.

Material: peripheral blood mononuclear cells (PBMCs), obtained at new diagnosis, from a patient treated with antithyroid drugs. Every receptor here comes from a man younger than 45 with Graves disease.

Details on this clonotype: Its ends do not fully match the called genes, so a read error is possible. The rearrangement uses TRBV27 and TRBJ1-3; D perhaps matches TRBD1 (5 bases). The CDR3 loop spans 14 amino acids. Germline values: CDR1 MNHEY, CDR2 SMNVEV (reference sequence). The CDR3 DNA follows: TGTGCCAGCAGCTCCACAAGGGTCGCGGACACCACATATTTT. It translates to CASSSTRVADTTYF.

The genes are TRBV3-1 and TRBJ2-5; tentatively, D is TRBD2 (7 bases). The DNA end is a closer match to TRBJ2-7, so the J assignment may be wrong. Germline V gene sequence: CDR1 LGHDT, CDR2 YNNKEL (reference sequence). This CDR3 has 13 residues. The CDR3 is CASRKSGTYEQYF. In DNA form, the CDR3 reads TGTGCCAGCCGCAAAAGCGGGACATACGAGCAGTACTTC.

There are a few counts of this clonotype. The rearrangement joins TRBV10-3 to TRBJ2-1; TRBD2 matches 11 bases. CDR1 is ENHRY and CDR2 is SYGVKD in the germline V gene. V shed 6 bases, J shed 5 bases, and the junction held 3 bases outside the gene matches. There are 14 residues in the CDR3. CDR3 amino acids: CAISLAGGNNEQFF. For the CDR3, the DNA is TGTGCCATCAGCCTAGCGGGAGGAAACAATGAGCAGTTCTTC.

This clonotype occurred many times. The chain joins TRBV30 to TRBJ2-1; 7 nucleotides line up with TRBD2. J gave up 3 bases and V 3 bases, and 2 bases lay outside the gene matches. Germline V gene data show CDR1 as GTSNPN and CDR2 as SVGIG (reference sequence). The CDR3 is 13 residues long. CDR3 nucleotide sequence: TGTGCCTGGAGCCTAGCGGACTACAATGAGCAGTTCTTC. Translation gives CAWSLADYNEQFF.

In its sample, this clonotype was seen many times. The junction differs from germline at one of its ends, possibly a read error. The chain couples TRBV6-9 to TRBJ1-5; D is possibly TRBD1 (6 bases). Germline CDR1 MNHGY, CDR2 SVAAGI. CDR3 length: 14 amino acids. CDR3: CASSEDRRFGPQHF. The DNA for the CDR3 is TGCGCCAGCAGTGAGGACAGACGCTTTGGGCCCCAGCATTTT.

This clonotype showed up just a few times. A much larger clone lies one base from this, so it may be a read error. The V and J genes are TRBV6-1 and TRBJ1-1; D gene uncertain. Germline V CDR1 and CDR2: MNHNS, SASEGT. V lost 11 bases to trimming and J lost 3 bases, with 25 bases between them. The CDR3 spans 16 residues. The CDR3 is CAGKFFGSVGDTEAFF. The CDR3 DNA follows: TGTGCCGGCAAATTTTTCGGATCCGTTGGGGACACTGAAGCTTTCTTT.

This clonotype was detected many times. V is TRBV2 and J is TRBJ2-2; D gene ambiguous. This CDR3 comprises 14 residues. Looked up from germline, CDR1 is SNHLY and CDR2 is FYNNEI. V lost 2 bases to trimming and J lost 1 base, with 5 bases between them. For the CDR3, the DNA is TGTGCCAGCAGTGAAAGGCAGAACACCGGGGAGCTGTTTTTT. Its protein product is CASSERQNTGELFF.

This clonotype was found a few times. V and J are TRBV12-3 or TRBV12-4 and TRBJ1-5, with a weak D call TRBD1 (6 bases). The CDR3 is made up of 15 amino acids. V shed 8 bases and J shed 4 bases, with 18 bases lying between them. CDR3 DNA: TGTGCCAGCTCACCAGCGGACAGCGGGAATCAGCCCCAGCATTTT. This gives the protein CASSPADSGNQPQHF.

This clonotype was seen ten or more times. This rearrangement joins TRBV2 to TRBJ2-3, with 9 bases fitting TRBD2. This CDR3 is 16 amino acids long. V lost 7 bases, J lost 5 bases, and 13 bases stayed unmatched. Germline CDR1 reads SNHLY; CDR2 reads FYNNEI. The CDR3 nucleotides are TGTGCCAGCACTTTAACCTATTTGCGGGAGGGAGATACGCAGTATTTT. This codes for CASTLTYLREGDTQYF.

This clonotype was counted many times. The rearrangement joins TRBV27 to TRBJ1-1; D is unclear. V shed 5 bases and J shed 4 bases, with 17 bases lying between them. This CDR3 is built from 15 residues. The germline V gene encodes CDR1 MNHEY and CDR2 SMNVEV (reference sequence). The CDR3 region is CASSPRRGTATEAFF. CDR3 sequence (DNA): TGTGCCAGCAGTCCGAGACGGGGTACGGCCACTGAAGCTTTCTTT.

The sample holds a few counts of this clonotype. Since a much larger clone is just one base distant, this may be a read error. The J gene is TRBJ2-5, the V gene TRBV12-3 or TRBV12-4; D tentatively fits TRBD1 or TRBD2 (5 bases each). Trimming left V 5 bases short and J 2 bases short, with 12 bases between. The CDR3 is 14 amino acids. The CDR3 sequence is CASSKSGRQETQYF. In DNA form, the CDR3 reads TGTGCCAGCAGTAAATCGGGACGACAAGAGACCCAGTACTTC.

Regarding this clonotype: A much larger clone differs from this one at a single base, so this may be a read error. The V and J genes are TRBV11-2 and TRBJ2-7; a weak D match, TRBD1 (6 bases). The length of the CDR3 is 14 residues. CDR1 is SGHAT and CDR2 is FQNNGV in the germline V gene. The DNA for the CDR3 is TGTACCAGCAGCTTATTGGGGGCCTCCTACGAGCAGTACTTC. It specifies CTSSLLGASYEQYF.

The table lists this clonotype with many counts. V usage is TRBV20-1 and J usage is TRBJ1-5; D gene ambiguous. This CDR3 has 12 residues. In germline, CDR1 is DFQATT, CDR2 SNEGSKA (reference sequence). The V and J ends lost 3 bases and 6 bases respectively, with 9 bases between them. The CDR3 coding sequence is TGCAGTGCTAGTGGGGAGGGTCAGCCCCAGCATTTT. Translating gives CSASGEGQPQHF.

This clonotype was observed a few times. A much more abundant neighbour one base away suggests this may be a read error. V and J are TRBV2 and TRBJ2-7; 8 nucleotides agree with TRBD2. Germline V gene data show CDR1 as SNHLY and CDR2 as FYNNEI. The CDR3 extends over 16 amino acids. Here the CDR3 DNA reads TGTGCCAGCAGTGAAGTCGTCGCGGGAGGCGGCTACGAGCAGTGCTTC. It is translated as CASSEVVAGGGYEQCF.

The J gene is TRBJ2-6, the V gene TRBV9; 7 bases are shared with TRBD1. The CDR3 has 17 residues. Germline V lookup: CDR1 SGDLS, CDR2 YYNGEE. Trimming cost V 4 bases and J 0 bases; bases outside gene matches: 7. CDR3 DNA sequence: TGTGCCAGCAGCATTATATCAGGGGGCTCTGGGGCCAACGTCCTGACTTTC. This translates into CASSIISGGSGANVLTF.